One and the same sample provided the 32 T cell receptor beta chains below, sequenced in a study of early T cells in non-severe SARS-CoV-2 infection. TCRdb ran MiXCR on the 5' RACE reads and lists one entry per CDR3 protein. The sample shows 50,000 to 65,000 distinct CDR3 sequences, roughly 7.8% of them seen only once. This specimen consisted of whole blood, obtained at baseline. The receptors derive from an adult who was a healthcare worker with PCR-confirmed SARS-CoV-2 infection or an uninfected control (not recorded which).

This clonotype was detected a few times. CDR3 sequence reads: CAWTRVTSGRYEQYF. Written as DNA, the CDR3 is TGTGCCTGGACTCGAGTGACTAGCGGGAGGTACGAGCAGTACTTC. This chain joins TRBV30 and TRBJ2-7, with 13 bases matching TRBD2. V lost 4 bases to trimming and J lost 4 bases; unmatched junction nucleotides: 7. The germline gives CDR1 GTSNPN, CDR2 SVGIG (reference sequence). CDR3 length equals 15 residues.

The CDR3 loop is CASHTSGSTDTQYF. CDR3 sequence (DNA): TGTGCCAGCCACACTAGCGGGAGCACAGATACGCAGTATTTT. This chain links TRBV25-1 with TRBJ2-3; 9 bases agree with TRBD2. The V gene end was trimmed by 8 bases and the J gene end by 0 bases; junction bases not matched to a gene: 3. CDR3 length: 14 residues. CDR1 MGHDK and CDR2 SYGVNS come from the germline V gene.

In its sample, this clonotype was seen many times. The CDR3 coding sequence is TGCGCCAGCAGCTTACGGCCAGAAGAGACCCAGTACTTC. It translates to CASSLRPEETQYF. J is TRBJ2-5 and V is TRBV5-1; D remains unclear. V was clipped by 2 bases and J by 3 bases, with 8 bases between them. Per germline, CDR1 SGHRS and CDR2 YFSETQ. This CDR3 is 13 amino acids long.

This clonotype showed up just a few times. V gene TRBV20-1 combines with J gene TRBJ2-5; TRBD1 is a possible D gene (5 bases). Germline V gives CDR1 DFQATT, CDR2 SNEGSKA (reference sequence). The CDR3 extends over 13 amino acids. Trimming took off 3 bases at V and 3 bases at J, with 11 bases between the two ends. In DNA form, the CDR3 reads TGCAGTGCTAGTCCTACAGGCGAAGAGACCCAGTACTTC. Its translation: CSASPTGEETQYF.

V gene TRBV20-1 combines with J gene TRBJ2-7, with 7 bases fitting TRBD2. Trimming cost V 1 base and J 6 bases; bases outside gene matches: 12. Germline V gene lookup returns CDR1 DFQATT and CDR2 SNEGSKA (reference sequence). CDR3 size: 15 residues. The CDR3 sequence: CSARAGTIPSVEQYF. The CDR3 nucleotides read TGCAGTGCTAGAGCCGGGACTATCCCCAGTGTCGAGCAGTACTTC.

Ten or more counts support this clonotype. DNA for the CDR3: TGTGCCAGCTCACCAGCAGGGAATGAGCAGTTCTTC. Protein: CASSPAGNEQFF. The V gene is TRBV18, the J gene TRBJ2-1; possible D gene TRBD1, 5 bases. Germline values: CDR1 KGHSH, CDR2 LQKENI. V lost 2 bases to trimming and J lost 7 bases, with 6 bases between them. The CDR3 is 12 residues long.

This clonotype was recorded at least ten times. V is TRBV4-1 and J is TRBJ2-7; 12 bases are a match to TRBD2. The CDR3 contains 17 residues. Per germline, CDR1 MGHRA and CDR2 YSYEKL. V lost 2 bases, J lost 2 bases, and 7 bases stayed unmatched. CDR3 DNA: TGCGCCAGCAGCCAAACACCTAGCGGGAGGGCCACCTACGAGCAGTACTTC. It specifies CASSQTPSGRATYEQYF.

The CDR3 sequence is CASSDDRGHRADTQYF. The CDR3 DNA reads as TGTGCCAGCAGTGATGACAGGGGGCACAGGGCAGATACGCAGTATTTT. V gene TRBV2 combines with J gene TRBJ2-3; 10 positions agree with TRBD1. Trimming removed 3 bases from V and 4 bases from J; junction bases left unmatched: 7. Germline CDR1 reads SNHLY; CDR2 reads FYNNEI. The CDR3 runs 16 residues.

This clonotype occurred many times. V gene TRBV29-1 combines with J gene TRBJ2-5; no clear D gene. V lost 1 base and J lost 4, with 4 bases in between. The germline V gene encodes CDR1 SQVTM and CDR2 ANQGSEA. This CDR3 is 11 amino acids long. The CDR3 reads CSVEGLETQYF. In DNA, the CDR3 is TGCAGCGTTGAAGGATTAGAGACCCAGTACTTC. The full variable domain, its missing parts supplied by reference TRBV29-1 and TRBJ2-5, is SAVISQKPSRDICQRGTSLTIQCQVDSQVTMMFWYRQQPGQSLTLIATANQGSEATYESGFVIDKFPISRPNLTFSTLTVSNMSPEDSSIYLCSVEGLETQYFGPGTRLLVL.

The V gene is TRBV29-1, the J gene TRBJ1-1; D not resolved. The CDR3 consists of 13 residues. Germline lookup yields CDR1 SQVTM and CDR2 ANQGSEA. V dropped 3 bases and J dropped 1 base, with 9 bases sitting between them. The CDR3 bases are TGCAGCGTTGATTCGCCGGAGAACACTGAAGCTTTCTTT. It is translated as CSVDSPENTEAFF.

This chain joins TRBV7-3 and TRBJ1-2; the D gene is possibly TRBD1 (6 bases). The germline CDR1 and CDR2 sequences are SGHTA and FQGTGA. The ends were cut back, 0 bases at V and 6 bases at J, with 11 bases in the middle. This CDR3 region has 14 residues. In DNA, the CDR3 is TGTGCCAGCAGCTTAACCCCAGGGGCGGATGGCTACACCTTC. This gives the protein CASSLTPGADGYTF.

The CDR3 here is CASSLANQRADTQYF. The CDR3, as DNA: TGTGCCAGCAGTTTAGCCAATCAGAGGGCAGATACGCAGTATTTT. This chain links TRBV27 with TRBJ2-3; D is perhaps TRBD2 (5 bases). The germline V gene encodes CDR1 MNHEY and CDR2 SMNVEV (reference sequence). This CDR3 is built from 15 residues. V shed 2 bases and J shed 4 bases, with 13 bases lying between them.

V is TRBV5-1 and J is TRBJ2-3, with TRBD2 identical over 7 bases. Germline V CDR1 and CDR2: SGHRS, YFSETQ. J was trimmed by 2 bases and V by 4 bases; bases with no gene match: 10. This CDR3 is built from 16 residues. The DNA for the CDR3 is TGCGCCAGCAGCGCGAGGACTAGTTTTGTCACAGATACGCAGTATTTT. Translating gives CASSARTSFVTDTQYF. The full variable domain, with the rest looked up from reference TRBV5-1 and TRBJ2-3, is KAGVTQTPRYLIKTRGQQVTLSCSPISGHRSVSWYQQTPGQGLQFLFEYFSETQRNKGNFPGRFSGRQFSNSRSEMNVSTLELGDSALYLCASSARTSFVTDTQYFGPGTRLTVL.

The chain employs TRBV27 and TRBJ2-3, with D possibly being TRBD2 (6 bases). The CDR3 has 12 residues. Between the trimmed V and J ends, which lost 2 bases and 6 bases, there was a span of 6 bases. Germline values: CDR1 MNHEY, CDR2 SMNVEV (reference sequence). For the CDR3, the DNA is TGTGCCAGCAGTTTAGGGGGGGATACGCAGTATTTT. Residues: CASSLGGDTQYF.

This chain connects TRBV10-3 to TRBJ2-7; 7 bases match TRBD2. This CDR3 is built from 15 residues. Germline V CDR1 and CDR2: ENHRY, SYGVKD. J lost 4 bases, V lost 6 bases, and 12 bases had no gene match. For the CDR3, the DNA is TGTGCCATCAGCGCGGAGGGAGGGCCGGAGTACGAGCAGTACTTC. This encodes CAISAEGGPEYEQYF.

This clonotype was seen more than once but under ten times. The chain has TRBV2 and TRBJ2-1; unclear D gene. This CDR3 comprises 15 residues. Germline-derived CDR1 and CDR2 are SNHLY and FYNNEI. The germline V and J ends were trimmed by 2 bases and 6 bases, with 14 bases remaining between them. The CDR3 is CASSEYIQGSNEQFF. The CDR3 nucleotides are TGTGCCAGCAGTGAATATATACAAGGATCCAATGAGCAGTTCTTC.

This clonotype was observed many times. The chain recombines TRBV5-1 with TRBJ2-3, with D maybe TRBD2 (6 bases). The length of the CDR3 is 15 residues. Germline V gene sequence: CDR1 SGHRS, CDR2 YFSETQ. V was clipped by 2 bases and J by 1 base, with 11 bases between them. The CDR3 nucleotides read TGCGCCAGCAGCTTCCGGCGGGACCGCACAGATACGCAGTATTTT. This gives the protein CASSFRRDRTDTQYF.

The J gene is TRBJ2-7, the V gene TRBV7-9, with D maybe TRBD1 (5 bases). The CDR3 extends over 14 amino acids. V lost 4 bases and J lost 2, with 12 bases in between. Germline assignment: CDR1 SEHNR and CDR2 FQNEAQ (reference sequence). The CDR3 loop reads CASSWEGEAYEQYF. The CDR3 bases are TGTGCCAGCAGCTGGGAAGGGGAAGCCTACGAGCAGTACTTC. Complete variable domain (other parts from reference TRBV7-9 and TRBJ2-7): DTGVSQNPRHKITKRGQNVTFRCDPISEHNRLYWYRQTLGQGPEFLTYFQNEAQLEKSRLLSDRFSAERPKGSFSTLEIQRTEQGDSAMYLCASSWEGEAYEQYFGPGTRLTVT.

The V call is TRBV6-1, the J call TRBJ2-3; no clear D. This CDR3 comprises 13 residues. CDR1 is MNHNS, CDR2 SASEGT, per germline. V lost 7 bases, J lost 2 bases, and 10 bases lay in between. The CDR3 spells CASTWRNTDTQYF. DNA for the CDR3: TGTGCCAGCACATGGCGGAACACAGATACGCAGTATTTT.

There are a few counts of this clonotype. The J gene is TRBJ1-2, the V gene TRBV7-9; 9 positions agree with TRBD1. The germline V gene encodes CDR1 SEHNR and CDR2 FQNEAQ (reference sequence). After removal of 2 bases from V and 8 bases from J, the junction contained 6 bases not matched to a gene. The CDR3 consists of 14 residues. The CDR3 reads CASSLMGQGGGYTF. In DNA form, the CDR3 reads TGTGCCAGCAGCTTAATGGGACAGGGTGGCGGCTACACCTTC. Variable domain in full (rest from reference TRBV7-9 and TRBJ1-2): DTGVSQNPRHKITKRGQNVTFRCDPISEHNRLYWYRQTLGQGPEFLTYFQNEAQLEKSRLLSDRFSAERPKGSFSTLEIQRTEQGDSAMYLCASSLMGQGGGYTFGSGTRLTVV.

This clonotype turned up a few times. The chain uses TRBV29-1 and TRBJ2-3; the D is unclear. Trimming took off 7 bases at V and 2 bases at J, with 4 bases between the two ends. Germline CDR1 is SQVTM and CDR2 is ANQGSEA. The CDR3 covers 10 residues. CDR3 nucleotides: TGCAGCGCCCACACAGATACGCAGTATTTT. Its protein is CSAHTDTQYF.

The chain has TRBV11-2 and TRBJ2-7; D is unresolved. V lost 0 bases and J lost 9, with 9 bases in between. Germline CDR1 is SGHAT and CDR2 is FQNNGV. This CDR3 is 12 amino acids long. CDR3 region: CASSLDPMRQYF. The CDR3 nucleotides read TGTGCCAGCAGCTTAGACCCTATGAGGCAGTACTTC.

The sample holds many counts of this clonotype. The rearrangement links TRBV7-6 to TRBJ2-2; D gene ambiguous. Germline CDR1 SGHVS, CDR2 FNYEAQ. The CDR3 has 13 residues. The V end lost 5 bases, the J end lost 0 bases, and 4 bases lay between the germline ends. This chain's CDR3 is CASSLTNTGELFF. CDR3 DNA sequence: TGTGCCAGCAGCCTAACGAACACCGGGGAGCTGTTTTTT.

J is TRBJ1-1 and V is TRBV6-5; TRBD1 aligns across 9 bases. Trimming took 6 bases from V and 4 from J; bases not matched to a gene: 6. CDR1 and CDR2 from the germline V gene are MNHEY and SVGAGI. The CDR3 contains 14 residues. CDR3 sequence (DNA): TGTGCCAGCAGCCGGACAGGGGTCGGCACTGAAGCTTTCTTT. The encoded protein is CASSRTGVGTEAFF.

This clonotype was counted a few times. The rearrangement uses TRBV4-2 and TRBJ2-3; 13 positions agree with TRBD2. Germline values: CDR1 LGHNA, CDR2 YNFKEQ. J lost 4 bases, V lost 1 base, and 2 bases had no gene match. The CDR3 runs 16 residues. The CDR3 sequence: CASSQAGLAGSDTQYF. The CDR3 DNA is TGTGCCAGCAGCCAAGCGGGACTAGCGGGATCAGATACGCAGTATTTT.

The chain has TRBV3-1 and TRBJ2-1, with no clear D. Trimming removed 3 bases at V and 12 bases at J, with 12 bases between. Looked up from germline, CDR1 is LGHDT and CDR2 is YNNKEL (reference sequence). The CDR3 has 12 residues. DNA for the CDR3: TGTGCCAGCAGCCAGGAGACCGTCGGGCAGTTCTTC. Its protein product is CASSQETVGQFF.

This clonotype appeared a few times. The chain has TRBV12-3 or TRBV12-4 and TRBJ2-1, with 7 bases that match TRBD2. The CDR3 contains 15 residues. V gave up 3 bases and J gave up 4 bases; unmatched junction bases: 6. CDR3 in amino acids: CASSFVSGAYNEQFF. The CDR3 DNA reads as TGTGCCAGCAGTTTTGTGAGCGGGGCATACAATGAGCAGTTCTTC.

This clonotype was observed a few times. This chain connects TRBV20-1 to TRBJ2-4; D remains unclear. Trimming shortened V by 0 bases and J by 4 bases, and 13 bases separated the two germline ends. Per the germline V gene, CDR1 is DFQATT and CDR2 is SNEGSKA (reference sequence). The CDR3 contains 15 residues. CDR3 residues: CSARDGPVDKNIQYF. The CDR3 DNA reads as TGCAGTGCTAGAGATGGCCCCGTTGATAAAAACATTCAGTACTTC.

The genes are TRBV27 and TRBJ2-7; D is perhaps TRBD1 (5 bases). V was shortened by 6 bases and J by 3 bases, with 9 bases between the two germline ends. CDR3 length: 12 residues. Germline V gene data show CDR1 as MNHEY and CDR2 as SMNVEV (reference sequence). The CDR3 DNA reads as TGTGCCAGCAGGGCCAGGGACTACGAGCAGTACTTC. Translated, it gives CASRARDYEQYF.

This chain links TRBV6-2 or TRBV6-3 with TRBJ2-1, with D unclear. Trimming stripped 0 bases from V and 5 bases from J, with 14 bases between. Germline V gene data show CDR1 as MNHEY and CDR2 as SVGEGT. This CDR3 spans 16 amino acids. CDR3 DNA sequence: TGTGCCAGCAGTTACTCGGGGTCCCCGAGCGACAATGAGCAGTTCTTC. It is translated as CASSYSGSPSDNEQFF.

This clonotype was recorded a few times. This chain uses TRBV4-3 with TRBJ2-7, with TRBD2 identical over 11 bases. CDR1 and CDR2 from the germline V gene are LGHNA and YSLEER. The CDR3 covers 16 residues. Unmatched junction bases numbered 6, after V lost 4 bases and J lost 1 base. CDR3 sequence: CASSLYLAGGSYEQYF. In DNA, the CDR3 is TGCGCCAGCAGCCTTTATCTAGCGGGAGGTTCCTACGAGCAGTACTTC.

This chain joins TRBV11-2 and TRBJ2-2; 11 positions agree with TRBD2. V shed 3 bases and J 3 bases; nucleotides not matched to a gene: 3. CDR1 SGHAT and CDR2 FQNNGV come from the germline V gene. This CDR3 comprises 16 residues. CDR3 amino acids: CASSLGLAAYTGELFF. In nucleotides, the CDR3 is TGTGCCAGCAGCTTGGGACTAGCGGCTTACACCGGGGAGCTGTTTTTT.